What follows are 31 T cell receptor beta chains derived from one specimen sequenced in a study of cytomegalovirus exposure and HLA in healthy donors. With 60 Vbeta and 13 Jbeta primers, the PCR was carried out. The protocol was immunoSEQ multiplex PCR, while the TCRdb copy is restricted to in-frame clones and leaves out a portion. The sample lists 170,000 or so clones, approximately 88% occurring once. Sequencing was performed on PBMCs. All receptors derive from a boy under 10 years old in good health and CMV-seronegative.

The chain carries TRBV4-1 and TRBJ2-2, with TRBD1 identical over 7 bases. The CDR3 covers 16 residues. J gave up 4 bases and V 0 bases, and 5 bases lay outside the gene matches. Germline lookup yields CDR1 MGHRA and CDR2 YSYEKL. CDR3 residues: CASSQDPGGGTGELFF. In DNA form, the CDR3 reads TGCGCCAGCAGCCAAGACCCAGGGGGTGGCACCGGGGAGCTGTTTTTT.

This clone was counted once. The V call is TRBV28, the J call TRBJ2-5; the D gene is possibly TRBD1 (6 bases). Germline V gene data show CDR1 as MDHEN and CDR2 as SYDVKM. This CDR3 contains 15 residues. V lost 3 bases, J lost 4 bases, and 15 bases lay in between. CDR3 bases: TGTGCCAGCAGTTTCCCCACAGGGCGAATAGAGACCCAGTACTTC. This translates into CASSFPTGRIETQYF.

This clone was recorded once. This rearrangement joins TRBV28 to TRBJ2-7, with 11 bases matching TRBD2. Germline CDR1 MDHEN, CDR2 SYDVKM. The CDR3 is 14 amino acids. Trimming removed 7 bases from V and 6 bases from J; junction bases left unmatched: 8. CDR3 protein: CASTLGLAGAEQYF. The CDR3 DNA is TGTGCCAGCACCCTCGGACTAGCGGGTGCCGAGCAGTACTTC. Full variable domain (missing parts from reference TRBV28 and TRBJ2-7): DVKVTQSSRYLVKRTGEKVFLECVQDMDHENMFWYRQDPGLGLRLIYFSYDVKMKEKGDIPEGYSVSREKKERFSLILESASTNQTSMYLCASTLGLAGAEQYFGPGTRLTVT.

This clone was counted a few times. The genes are TRBV4-2 and TRBJ2-1, with a tentative D call TRBD2 (6 bases). Trimming removed 3 bases from V and 0 bases from J, with 15 bases in between. CDR1 LGHNA and CDR2 YNFKEQ come from the germline V gene. This CDR3 is built from 17 residues. The CDR3 reads CASSQNHGSNSYNEQFF. The CDR3 DNA is TGTGCCAGCAGCCAGAATCACGGGAGTAACTCCTACAATGAGCAGTTCTTC.

The chain is built from TRBV18 and TRBJ2-7; 7 nucleotides agree with TRBD2. This CDR3 has 17 amino acids. The germline V gene has CDR1 KGHSH and CDR2 LQKENI. J lost 3 bases, V lost 2 bases, and 13 bases had no gene match. The CDR3 loop is CASSPSSTGGSYYEQYF. The CDR3 DNA sequence: TGTGCCAGCTCACCATCCTCGACGGGAGGTTCTTACTACGAGCAGTACTTC.

The V call is TRBV6-4, the J call TRBJ2-7, with TRBD1 matching over 10 bases. Germline trimming cut 3 bases from V and 3 bases from J; bases unmatched to any gene: 5. This CDR3 contains 15 residues. CDR1 and CDR2 (germline): MRHNA, SNTAGT. CDR3 sequence reads: CASSEGTGVYYEQYF. CDR3 sequence (DNA): TGTGCCAGCAGTGAAGGGACAGGGGTCTACTACGAGCAGTACTTC.

As regards this clone: A read error may account for a junction end that differs from germline. The gene calls are TRBV7-7 and TRBJ2-1; TRBD1 might be the D (6 bases). In germline, CDR1 is SSHAT, CDR2 FNYEAQ (reference sequence). This CDR3 is built from 13 residues. As DNA, the CDR3 is TGTGCTAGCAGCTTAGGACAGACCAATGAGCAGTTCTTC. Protein product: CASSLGQTNEQFF.

The chain is built from TRBV30 and TRBJ2-1; 8 bases map to TRBD2. The junction had 10 bases not matched to a gene; V was cut back by 2 bases and J by 7 bases. Germline-derived CDR1 and CDR2 are GTSNPN and SVGIG (reference sequence). The CDR3 contains 15 residues. The CDR3 loop is CAWSSGSYQGNEQFF. The CDR3 region has the DNA TGTGCCTGGAGTAGCGGGAGCTATCAGGGGAATGAGCAGTTCTTC.

The chain carries TRBV10-1 and TRBJ2-4, with 8 bases identical to TRBD1. Germline V gene data show CDR1 as WNHNN and CDR2 as SYGVQD (reference sequence). The V segment lost 6 bases and the J segment 1 base; nucleotides outside the gene matches: 2. The CDR3 runs to 14 residues. The CDR3 region has the DNA TGCGCCAGCAGCCGGACAGGGGCCAAAAACATTCAGTACTTC. Protein: CASSRTGAKNIQYF.

The rearrangement uses TRBV19 and TRBJ1-1, with 7 bases fitting TRBD1. The J segment lost 6 bases and the V segment lost 7 bases, leaving 17 bases of the junction unmatched. Germline V gene lookup returns CDR1 LNHDA and CDR2 SQIVND (reference sequence). The CDR3 covers 16 residues. CDR3 sequence reads: CASTTGQELGDPEAFF. CDR3 in DNA: TGTGCCAGTACTACAGGACAGGAATTAGGTGACCCTGAAGCTTTCTTT.

The chain has TRBV11-2 and TRBJ2-7; D is unresolved. The CDR3 is 14 residues long. V lost 1 base and J 0 bases, leaving 7 bases between the germline ends. The germline gives CDR1 SGHAT, CDR2 FQNNGV. CDR3 residues: CASSLAADSYEQYF. CDR3 bases: TGTGCCAGCAGCTTAGCGGCGGACTCCTACGAGCAGTACTTC.

The V gene is TRBV6-5, the J gene TRBJ2-7, with D possibly matching TRBD1 (7 bases). Deletions cut 5 bases from V and 4 bases from J, with 15 bases between. Germline CDR1 and CDR2: MNHEY and SVGAGI. The CDR3 is 14 amino acids. The CDR3 DNA sequence: TGTGCCAGCAGTCCTGGGACAGCGGGTTACGAGCAGTACTTC. This encodes CASSPGTAGYEQYF.

This sequence joins TRBV29-1 and TRBJ2-5; 12 bases are shared with TRBD1. Per the germline V gene, CDR1 is SQVTM and CDR2 is ANQGSEA. The CDR3 is made up of 15 amino acids. With V trimmed by 4 bases and J by 1 base, 4 bases remained unmatched. The CDR3 loop is CSVGGTGGTQETQYF. The CDR3 DNA follows: TGCAGCGTTGGGGGGACAGGGGGCACCCAAGAGACCCAGTACTTC.

V is TRBV11-1 and J is TRBJ2-7; D is unresolved. The CDR3 contains 14 residues. Germline loops: CDR1 SGHAT, CDR2 FQDESV (reference sequence). Trimming stripped 0 bases from V and 4 bases from J, with 10 bases between. The CDR3: CASSLAGKLYEQYF. CDR3 nucleotide sequence: TGTGCCAGCAGCTTAGCGGGCAAGTTATACGAGCAGTACTTC.

The V gene is TRBV4-1, the J gene TRBJ2-7; 9 nucleotides align to TRBD2. CDR1 is MGHRA, CDR2 YSYEKL, per germline. The J segment lost 5 bases and the V segment lost 1 base, leaving 9 bases of the junction unmatched. The CDR3 has 16 residues. The CDR3 sequence: CASSQVSLSGRHEQYF. Here the CDR3 DNA reads TGCGCCAGCAGCCAAGTGTCGCTCAGCGGGAGGCACGAGCAGTACTTC.

This rearrangement joins TRBV5-4 to TRBJ2-5; 9 bases agree with TRBD1. The CDR3 contains 15 residues. The germline gives CDR1 SGHNT, CDR2 YYREEE (reference sequence). With 0 bases clipped from V and 5 bases from J, the junction kept 5 bases outside the gene matches. The CDR3 coding sequence is TGTGCCAGCAGCTTGGAACAGGGGGCATTGGAGACCCAGTACTTC. Translating gives CASSLEQGALETQYF. The complete variable domain, with remaining parts taken from reference TRBV5-4 and TRBJ2-5, reads ETGVTQSPTHLIKTRGQQVTLRCSSQSGHNTVSWYQQALGQGPQFIFQYYREEENGRGNFPPRFSGLQFPNYSSELNVNALELDDSALYLCASSLEQGALETQYFGPGTRLLVL.

This chain uses TRBV9 with TRBJ1-2; D unresolved. Trimming removed 4 bases at V and 4 bases at J, with 14 bases between. CDR3 length: 14 residues. CDR1 and CDR2 (germline): SGDLS, YYNGEE. DNA of the CDR3: TGTGCCAGCAGCCGAGACCCCGCGGTCTATGGCTACACCTTC. Amino acids: CASSRDPAVYGYTF.

The V and J genes are TRBV27 and TRBJ1-2, with D possibly matching TRBD1 (6 bases). V lost 6 bases and J 2 bases, leaving 16 bases between the germline ends. Germline values: CDR1 MNHEY, CDR2 SMNVEV (reference sequence). The length of the CDR3 is 15 residues. The CDR3 spells CASRKTGDLNYGYTF. The CDR3 bases are TGTGCCAGCAGGAAGACAGGAGATTTAAACTATGGCTACACCTTC.

V usage is TRBV5-1 and J usage is TRBJ2-1; D possibly corresponds to TRBD2 (7 bases). V lost 3 bases to trimming and J lost 8 bases, with 15 bases between them. Germline loops: CDR1 SGHRS, CDR2 YFSETQ. There are 14 residues in the CDR3. The CDR3 loop reads CASSSVRGGYEQFF. The CDR3 nucleotides read TGCGCCAGCAGCTCGGTGCGCGGGGGCTATGAGCAGTTCTTC.

This clone was seen more than once but under ten times. The chain has TRBV7-6 and TRBJ1-1; D remains unclear. The V gene lost 4 bases and the J gene lost 5 bases, with 11 bases spanning the gap. This CDR3 region has 13 residues. Germline CDR1 and CDR2: SGHVS and FNYEAQ. The CDR3 DNA is TGTGCCAGCAGCTGGAGATCGGGGACTGAAGCTTTCTTT. Protein product: CASSWRSGTEAFF.

This sequence joins TRBV6-6 and TRBJ1-5, with D possibly matching TRBD1 (6 bases). Germline V gives CDR1 MNHNY, CDR2 SVGAGI (reference sequence). Trimming shortened V by 3 bases and J by 6 bases, and 12 bases separated the two germline ends. The CDR3 runs to 14 residues. The CDR3 region has the DNA TGTGCCAGCAGTTATCAGGGGATAGGTCAGCCCCAGCATTTT. It is translated as CASSYQGIGQPQHF.

This clone showed up just a few times. V and J are TRBV6-1 and TRBJ2-3; TRBD1 agrees at 9 bases. V trimming: 6 bases; J trimming: 0 bases; junction bases outside the gene matches: 4. CDR1 and CDR2 from the germline V gene are MNHNS and SASEGT. This CDR3 is 15 amino acids long. CDR3 sequence (DNA): TGTGCCAGCAGGATAGACAGGGGGAGCACAGATACGCAGTATTTT. The encoded protein is CASRIDRGSTDTQYF.

The rearrangement links TRBV10-3 to TRBJ1-5; perhaps TRBD1 as D (6 bases). Trimming took 11 bases from V and 8 from J, leaving 19 bases between them. From germline, CDR1 is ENHRY and CDR2 SYGVKD. The length of the CDR3 is 13 residues. The CDR3 region is CAVRRQEREPQHF. The CDR3 DNA sequence: TGTGCCGTACGCCGACAGGAACGGGAGCCCCAGCATTTT.

This rearrangement joins TRBV29-1 to TRBJ2-2; D perhaps matches TRBD2 (5 bases). This CDR3 region has 15 residues. The ends were cut back, 4 bases at V and 2 bases at J, with 14 bases in the middle. Germline V gives CDR1 SQVTM, CDR2 ANQGSEA. This CDR3 is CSVVGSGINTGELFF. Here the CDR3 DNA reads TGCAGCGTTGTGGGGTCGGGGATAAACACCGGGGAGCTGTTTTTT.

This clone has a single count. V is TRBV29-1 and J is TRBJ2-1, with unresolved D. Germline V gene lookup returns CDR1 SQVTM and CDR2 ANQGSEA. CDR3 size: 11 residues. With 7 bases removed from V and 6 bases from J, the gap between germline ends came to 10 bases. The CDR3 sequence: CSADDTNEQFF. As DNA, the CDR3 is TGCAGCGCCGACGACACCAATGAGCAGTTCTTC.

This sequence joins TRBV20-1 and TRBJ2-5; D call uncertain. The CDR3 runs to 9 residues. Germline lookup yields CDR1 DFQATT and CDR2 SNEGSKA (reference sequence). The V and J ends lost 8 bases and 3 bases respectively, with 4 bases between them. CDR3 coding DNA: TGCAGTCCTGAAGAGACCCAGTACTTC. This sequence encodes CSPEETQYF.

This chain connects TRBV29-1 to TRBJ2-1; D is perhaps TRBD1 (6 bases). The ends were cut back, 8 bases at V and 9 bases at J, with 11 bases in the middle. Germline CDR1 and CDR2: SQVTM and ANQGSEA. CDR3 length equals 10 residues. DNA of the CDR3: TGCAGCTACAGGGTTATTGAGCAGTTCTTC. It translates to CSYRVIEQFF.

The rearrangement joins TRBV19 to TRBJ2-2, with TRBD2 matching 8 bases. With V trimmed by 5 bases and J by 7 bases, 9 bases remained unmatched. The CDR3 consists of 15 residues. Germline assignment: CDR1 LNHDA and CDR2 SQIVND (reference sequence). For the CDR3, the DNA is TGTGCCAGTAGTCTCTCCGGGACTAGGGGCGGGGAGCTGTTTTTT. Protein: CASSLSGTRGGELFF. Full variable domain (missing parts from reference TRBV19 and TRBJ2-2): DGGITQSPKYLFRKEGQNVTLSCEQNLNHDAMYWYRQDPGQGLRLIYYSQIVNDFQKGDIAEGYSVSREKKESFPLTVTSAQKNPTAFYLCASSLSGTRGGELFFGEGSRLTVL.

This clone was detected a few times. This sequence joins TRBV4-2 and TRBJ2-1; 14 bases are shared with TRBD2. Germline CDR1 LGHNA, CDR2 YNFKEQ. The CDR3 loop spans 18 amino acids. After removal of 4 bases from V and 6 bases from J, the junction contained 11 bases not matched to a gene. The CDR3 region is CASSPKVTTSGRANEQFF. CDR3 in DNA: TGTGCCAGCAGCCCTAAAGTAACGACTAGCGGGAGGGCCAATGAGCAGTTCTTC.

This clone occurred once. The gene calls are TRBV7-7 and TRBJ2-1, with 14 bases that match TRBD2. The CDR3 length is 18 residues. CDR1 is SSHAT and CDR2 is FNYEAQ in the germline V gene (reference sequence). After removal of 5 bases from V and 8 bases from J, the junction contained 14 bases not matched to a gene. The CDR3 protein is CASSLHPPGLAGVHEQFF. The CDR3 coding sequence is TGTGCCAGCAGCCTGCATCCTCCGGGACTAGCGGGAGTTCATGAGCAGTTCTTC.

The chain combines TRBV7-2 with TRBJ1-3, with D tentatively TRBD1 (6 bases). This CDR3 has 15 residues. V lost 3 bases, J lost 0 bases, and 9 bases lay in between. The V gene's germline CDR1 is SGHTA and CDR2 FQGNSA. The CDR3 nucleotides read TGTGCCAGCAGCTTGGGACACTACTCTGGAAACACCATATATTTT. This gives the protein CASSLGHYSGNTIYF. Combining the CDR3 with reference TRBV7-2 and TRBJ1-3 gives the whole variable domain GAGVSQSPSNKVTEKGKDVELRCDPISGHTALYWYRQSLGQGLEFLIYFQGNSAPDKSGLPSDRFSAERTGGSVSTLTIQRTQQEDSAVYLCASSLGHYSGNTIYFGEGSWLTVV.